This T cell receptor beta chain is from a study of CD8+ T cells in alopecia areata. Study-level findings and limits: Clonality in lesional scalp, especially alopecia totalis/universalis, exceeded that of normal scalp. Between patients, shared TCR sequences were less clear than in mice. This was possibly due in part to HLA diversity in the patient population.

Researchers picked out CD4+ and CD8+ T cells from PBMCs by sorting. There are 15 residues in the CDR3. Germline values: CDR1 GTSNPN, CDR2 SVGIG (reference sequence). Trimming shortened V by 0 bases and J by 4 bases, and 13 bases separated the two germline ends. cDNA reverse transcribed from extracted RNA served as the sequencing template. This table comes from immunoSEQ multiplex PCR, and its TCRdb copy is limited to in-frame clones, with some not included. The sample yields about 69,000 clones, 50% to 75% seen once. In this sample, this clone turned up a few times. Its target is unknown. This chain links TRBV30 with TRBJ2-1, with D maybe TRBD2 (6 bases). This TCR was sampled from a human donor with alopecia areata. This specimen consisted of CD8+ T cells sorted from blood, obtained at week 0. CDR3 bases: TGTGCCTGGAGTGTTTCGAGCGGGCCTTACAATGAGCAGTTCTTC. This translates into CAWSVSSGPYNEQFF.